This TCR beta chain was captured in a study of T-cell reconstitution after alpha-beta-depleted transplantation in children. There are a few counts of this clonotype. Trimming took 5 bases from V and 3 from J; bases not matched to a gene: 2. The CDR3 has 13 residues. CDR1 is SQVTM, CDR2 ANQGSEA, per germline. Construction of the TCRbeta library involved unique molecular identifiers. MiXCR, applied by TCRdb to the PCR reads, yields one record per CDR3 protein. The sample comprises approximately 420,000 distinct CDR3 sequences, under 13% of which are singletons, and approximately 5% rests with the top ten.

The chain uses TRBV29-1 and TRBJ2-1; 9 bases are shared with TRBD1. The sequence came from a human donor who donated a stem cell graft to a child with acute myeloid leukemia. The sequencing used PBMCs from the stem cell graft donor, collected from the stem cell graft. The CDR3 spells CSVRGQGYNEQFF. As DNA, the CDR3 is TGCAGCGTTAGGGGACAGGGCTACAATGAGCAGTTCTTC.